These T cell receptor beta chains were read from a single sample in a study of blood T cell repertoires in COVID-19. The assay was immunoSEQ multiplex PCR, and TCRdb's table has in-frame clones only and misses some. The sample shows around 250,000 clones, about 86% of them seen only once. Sequencing was performed on peripheral blood. The origin of the receptors is a man aged 45 to 65 with active or convalescent COVID-19. Both conserved end residues are part of each CDR3. The D gene is left open where the match is weak. Part of the rows lack a size; the others show once, few, many or a class for expanded clones.

.	TRBV19	TRBJ1-3	.	CASSIASSGNTIYF	TGTGCCAGTAGTATAGCCAGCTCTGGAAACACCATATATTTT
TRBD1	TRBV6-5	TRBJ1-1	.	CASSPDRDTEAFF	TGTGCCAGCAGTCCAGACAGGGACACTGAAGCTTTCTTT
.	TRBV7-9	TRBJ2-7	.	CASSLTTGAYEQYF	TGTGCCAGCAGCTTAACAACGGGGGCCTACGAGCAGTACTTC
.	TRBV30	TRBJ2-7	.	CAWNQPGPSYEQYF	TGTGCCTGGAACCAACCGGGTCCATCCTACGAGCAGTACTTC
TRBD1	TRBV5-1	TRBJ1-1	.	CASRADRGLEAFF	TGCGCCAGCCGGGCTGACAGGGGACTTGAAGCTTTCTTT
TRBD1	TRBV5-4	TRBJ1-4	.	CASSTRTGANEKLFF	TGTGCCAGCAGCACACGGACAGGGGCTAATGAAAAACTGTTTTTT
TRBD2	TRBV2	TRBJ2-5	many	CASSETGGGIGGTQYF	TGTGCCAGCAGTGAAACGGGCGGGGGTATTGGGGGGACCCAGTACTTC
.	TRBV18	TRBJ2-7	.	CASSPQGSGVNEQYF	TGTGCCAGCTCACCACAGGGGTCAGGAGTCAACGAGCAGTACTTC
TRBD2	TRBV6-2/TRBV6-3	TRBJ2-7	.	CASSPGRGRGSYEQYF	TGTGCCAGCAGTCCCGGGCGGGGGAGAGGCTCCTACGAGCAGTACTTC
.	TRBV12-3/TRBV12-4	TRBJ1-5	.	CASSLKEEQPQHF	TGTGCCAGCAGTCTGAAGGAGGAGCAGCCCCAGCATTTT
TRBD1	TRBV5-6	TRBJ2-7	.	CASSSGQPYEQYF	TGTGCCAGCAGCTCGGGACAGCCCTACGAGCAGTACTTC
.	TRBV19	TRBJ1-1	.	CASSIGGDTRATEAFF	TGTGCCAGTAGTATAGGTGGGGACACCCGGGCCACTGAAGCTTTCTTT
TRBD2	TRBV5-4	TRBJ2-1	.	CASSQTSAGRNEQFF	TGTGCCAGCAGCCAAACTAGCGCGGGCCGTAATGAGCAGTTCTTC
.	TRBV30	TRBJ1-1	.	CAWSGDLRTEAFF	TGTGCCTGGAGCGGGGATTTGAGGACTGAAGCTTTCTTT
.	TRBV10-3	TRBJ1-1	.	CAISAAGLNTEAFF	TGTGCCATCAGTGCTGCAGGGCTGAACACTGAAGCTTTCTTT
.	TRBV7-2	TRBJ1-5	.	CASSPSGGVNQPQHF	TGTGCCAGCAGCCCAAGTGGGGGCGTCAATCAGCCCCAGCATTTT
TRBD1	TRBV18	TRBJ1-5	few	CASSDRDSNQPQHF	TGTGCCAGCTCAGACAGGGATAGCAATCAGCCCCAGCATTTT
TRBD2	TRBV7-2	TRBJ2-5	.	CASSWLLAGGRETQYF	TGTGCCAGCAGTTGGTTACTAGCGGGGGGCCGAGAGACCCAGTACTTC
.	TRBV7-9	TRBJ1-2	.	CASSLTRGGYGYTF	TGTGCCAGCAGCTTGACCAGGGGCGGCTATGGCTACACCTTC
TRBD1	TRBV28	TRBJ1-5	.	CASSLFVGQGSPQHF	TGTGCCAGCAGTTTATTTGTTGGACAGGGGTCGCCCCAGCATTTT
.	TRBV30	TRBJ1-5	.	CAWSHRANQPQHF	TGTGCCTGGAGCCACAGGGCCAATCAGCCCCAGCATTTT
TRBD1	TRBV3-1/TRBV3-2	TRBJ1-2	.	CASSQTQGAHGYTF	TGTGCCAGCAGCCAAACACAGGGGGCGCATGGCTACACCTTC
.	TRBV2	TRBJ2-7	.	CASNLDKSSYEQYF	TGTGCCAGCAACCTGGACAAGAGCTCCTACGAGCAGTACTTC
TRBD1	TRBV19	TRBJ2-7	.	CASSTGGSAYEQYF	TGTGCCAGTAGTACAGGGGGAAGCGCCTACGAGCAGTACTTC
.	TRBV28	TRBJ2-2	.	CASRLRGDTGELFF	TGTGCCAGCAGACTCAGGGGGGACACCGGGGAGCTGTTTTTT
.	TRBV9	TRBJ1-6	.	CASSGDGGSPLHF	TGTGCCAGCTCGGGGGATGGGGGTTCACCCCTCCACTTT
.	TRBV5-4	TRBJ1-2	once	CASSLPRVNYGYTF	TGTGCCAGCAGCTTACCCCGGGTTAACTATGGCTACACCTTC
.	TRBV29-1	TRBJ1-2	.	CSFYQGGYGYTF	TGCAGCTTTTACCAGGGTGGCTATGGCTACACCTTC
.	TRBV30	TRBJ2-5	.	CAWRRGSRETQYF	TGTGCCTGGAGACGGGGGTCTCGGGAGACCCAGTACTTC
.	TRBV15	TRBJ2-2	.	CATSRGGVGTGELFF	TGTGCCACCAGCAGAGGCGGGGTGGGCACCGGGGAGCTGTTTTTT
TRBD1	TRBV3-1/TRBV3-2	TRBJ1-4	.	CASSLNLDREFLLREKLFF	TGTGCCAGCAGCCTAAATCTGGACAGGGAATTTTTATTGAGAGAAAAACTGTTTTTT
.	TRBV30	TRBJ2-7	.	CAWSVLPGNYEQYF	TGTGCCTGGAGTGTCTTACCAGGGAATTACGAGCAGTACTTC
.	TRBV14	TRBJ2-7	.	CASSPPGISYEQYF	TGTGCCAGCAGTCCCCCCGGGATCTCCTACGAGCAGTACTTC
.	TRBV3-1/TRBV3-2	TRBJ1-4	.	CASSQVRVGEKLFF	TGTGCCAGCAGCCAAGTCCGCGTTGGTGAAAAACTGTTTTTT
.	TRBV7-8	TRBJ2-4	.	CASSLARRVGNIQYF	TGTGCCAGCAGCTTAGCGCGCAGGGTTGGAAACATTCAGTACTTC
TRBD2	TRBV5-1	TRBJ2-1	.	CASSFGGGESYNEQFF	TGCGCCAGCAGCTTTGGCGGGGGGGAGTCCTACAATGAGCAGTTCTTC
TRBD1	TRBV10-3	TRBJ1-2	.	CAISVSTGVNYGYTF	TGTGCCATCAGTGTTTCGACAGGGGTTAACTATGGCTACACCTTC
.	TRBV5-4	TRBJ1-1	.	CASSYAEGEAFF	TGTGCCAGCAGCTACGCCGAGGGTGAAGCTTTCTTT
TRBD2	TRBV10-3	TRBJ2-7	.	CAIRPERGAREQYF	TGTGCCATCAGACCTGAGCGGGGGGCGCGGGAGCAGTACTTC
.	TRBV6-5	TRBJ2-7	.	CASSPRARESEQYF	TGTGCCAGCAGTCCTCGAGCCAGGGAAAGCGAGCAGTACTTC
TRBD1	TRBV19	TRBJ1-6	.	CASSGTDNSPLHF	TGTGCCAGCTCCGGGACAGACAATTCACCCCTCCACTTT
.	TRBV2	TRBJ2-2	.	CASRVAENTGELFF	TGTGCCAGCAGGGTCGCAGAGAACACCGGGGAGCTGTTTTTT
.	TRBV10-3	TRBJ2-2	.	CAISESGGPPNTGELFF	TGTGCCATCAGTGAGTCTGGGGGCCCACCTAACACCGGGGAGCTGTTTTTT
TRBD1	TRBV3-1/TRBV3-2	TRBJ1-1	.	CASSQEGTGNTEAFF	TGTGCCAGCAGCCAAGAGGGGACAGGGAACACTGAAGCTTTCTTT
TRBD2	TRBV11-2	TRBJ2-5	.	CASSLGSGLAGETQYF	TGTGCCAGCAGCTTGGGGTCGGGACTAGCGGGAGAGACCCAGTACTTC
TRBD1	TRBV29-1	TRBJ1-2	.	CSVGQDDGYTF	TGCAGCGTAGGACAGGATGATGGCTACACCTTC
.	TRBV5-1	TRBJ1-1	.	CASSLVGRTEAFF	TGCGCCAGCAGCTTGGTAGGCAGGACTGAAGCTTTCTTT
.	TRBV6-5	TRBJ1-2	.	CASSYSSGGGYTF	TGTGCCAGCAGTTACTCGTCGGGGGGCGGCTACACCTTC